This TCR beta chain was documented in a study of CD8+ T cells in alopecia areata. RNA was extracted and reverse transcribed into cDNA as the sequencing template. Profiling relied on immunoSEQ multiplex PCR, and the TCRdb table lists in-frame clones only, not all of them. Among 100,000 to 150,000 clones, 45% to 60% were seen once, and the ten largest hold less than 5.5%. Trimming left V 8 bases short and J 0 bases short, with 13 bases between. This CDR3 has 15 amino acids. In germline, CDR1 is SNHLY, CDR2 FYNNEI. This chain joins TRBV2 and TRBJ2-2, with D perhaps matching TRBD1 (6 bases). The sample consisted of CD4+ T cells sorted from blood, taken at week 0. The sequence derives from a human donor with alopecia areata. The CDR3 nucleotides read TGTGCCAGCGCCCTGGACAGAGCGAACACCGGGGAGCTGTTTTTT. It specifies CASALDRANTGELFF.